This T cell receptor (beta chain) is from a study of T cell responses to AZD1222 COVID-19 vaccine. Sequenced by immunoSEQ multiplex PCR; TCRdb stores in-frame clones only, minus some. Here the sample spans 120,000 or so clones, approximately 88% being singletons. General study points: After two AZD1222 doses, spike-specific TCR breadth and depth rose versus day 0. Clonal diversity may have been underestimated in mostly white British donors.

This clone was seen a handful of times. Its antigen is not known. The CDR3 sequence is 12 residues long. The germline V and J ends were trimmed by 11 bases and 7 bases, with 17 bases remaining between them. Per germline, CDR1 MDHEN and CDR2 SYDVKM. The sequence was obtained from an adult in good health. The chain links TRBV28 to TRBJ1-2; D call uncertain. This specimen was peripheral blood, taken on day 0 of AZD1222 vaccination. The chain's CDR3 is CASTRGRAGYTF. The CDR3 DNA follows: TGTGCCTCCACACGGGGTCGGGCTGGCTACACCTTC.